The rows below give T cell receptor beta chains drawn from one sample of a study of blood T cell repertoires in COVID-19. Profiled with immunoSEQ multiplex PCR; TCRdb holds only in-frame clones, not every one. The table has 90,000 to 150,000 clones, approximately 86% seen once. The sequencing input was peripheral blood. The receptors come from a woman aged 45-60 years with active or convalescent COVID-19. Both conserved end residues are part of each CDR3. Each record gives: V gene, clone size, J gene, D gene, CDR3 DNA, CDR3 protein. D genes are given only for firm matches. Expanded clones are given a class, and other clones once, few, many or no size at all.

v_call: TRBV7-2; clone_size: -; j_call: TRBJ2-7; d_call: TRBD2; cdr3_nt: TGTGCCAGCAGCTTAGGGCTAGCGGGACTCCGCGAGCAGTACTTC; cdr3_aa: CASSLGLAGLREQYF
v_call: TRBV24-1; clone_size: -; j_call: TRBJ2-2; d_call: -; cdr3_nt: TGTGCCACCAGTGATGGAGGCCGGGGAACCTACACCGGGGAGCTGTTTTTT; cdr3_aa: CATSDGGRGTYTGELFF
v_call: TRBV6-5; clone_size: -; j_call: TRBJ1-1; d_call: -; cdr3_nt: TGTGCCAGCAGTTACCCCCCACAGGGGAACACTGAAGCTTTCTTT; cdr3_aa: CASSYPPQGNTEAFF
v_call: TRBV9; clone_size: once; j_call: TRBJ2-7; d_call: TRBD2; cdr3_nt: TGTGCCAGCAGCCCGGGACTAGGGGGTGGCTCCTACGAGCAGTACTTC; cdr3_aa: CASSPGLGGGSYEQYF
v_call: TRBV2; clone_size: -; j_call: TRBJ1-5; d_call: TRBD1; cdr3_nt: TGTGCCAGCAGTGAAGGGACAGGGAATCAGCCCCAGCATTTT; cdr3_aa: CASSEGTGNQPQHF
v_call: TRBV9; clone_size: -; j_call: TRBJ1-6; d_call: -; cdr3_nt: TGTGCCAGCAGCGTAGCAGGGTCCGATAATTCACCCCTCCACTTT; cdr3_aa: CASSVAGSDNSPLHF
v_call: TRBV28; clone_size: -; j_call: TRBJ2-5; d_call: TRBD2; cdr3_nt: TGTGCCAGCAGTTTAGGGGGGGGTGAGACCCAGTACTTC; cdr3_aa: CASSLGGGETQYF
v_call: TRBV4-1; clone_size: few; j_call: TRBJ2-7; d_call: TRBD2; cdr3_nt: TGCGCCAGCAGCCAAGTTTTCGTCATTAGCGGGAGCTACGAGCAGTACTTC; cdr3_aa: CASSQVFVISGSYEQYF
v_call: TRBV30; clone_size: -; j_call: TRBJ2-7; d_call: -; cdr3_nt: TGTGCCTGGAGTACTAGCTCCCTCATGAACGAGCAGTACTTC; cdr3_aa: CAWSTSSLMNEQYF
v_call: TRBV19; clone_size: -; j_call: TRBJ2-7; d_call: -; cdr3_nt: TGTGCCAGTAGTATGGCAGGCAAGGGGCACGAGCAGTACTTC; cdr3_aa: CASSMAGKGHEQYF
v_call: TRBV7-9; clone_size: -; j_call: TRBJ2-1; d_call: TRBD2; cdr3_nt: TGTGCCAGCAGCTTTCAGAGCGGGAGAATAAATGAGCAGTTCTTC; cdr3_aa: CASSFQSGRINEQFF
v_call: TRBV6-5; clone_size: -; j_call: TRBJ2-3; d_call: TRBD2; cdr3_nt: TGTGCCAGCAGACTAGCGGGAGGATATACGCAGTATTTT; cdr3_aa: CASRLAGGYTQYF
v_call: TRBV10-3; clone_size: -; j_call: TRBJ2-2; d_call: TRBD2; cdr3_nt: TGTGCCATCAGTGCCACTAGCGGGAGGGACGGGGAGCTGTTTTTT; cdr3_aa: CAISATSGRDGELFF
v_call: TRBV7-9; clone_size: -; j_call: TRBJ2-7; d_call: -; cdr3_nt: TGTGCCAGCAGTACTACCGGGACGGGACTTCACTACGAGCAGTACTTC; cdr3_aa: CASSTTGTGLHYEQYF
v_call: TRBV7-2; clone_size: -; j_call: TRBJ1-6; d_call: -; cdr3_nt: TGTGCCAGCAGCTTAGTCCAGGGATGGTCACCCCTCCACTTT; cdr3_aa: CASSLVQGWSPLHF
v_call: TRBV12-3/TRBV12-4; clone_size: -; j_call: TRBJ2-7; d_call: TRBD1; cdr3_nt: TGTGCCAGCAGATTCGGGACAGGGGACGAGCAGTACTTC; cdr3_aa: CASRFGTGDEQYF
v_call: TRBV7-9; clone_size: -; j_call: TRBJ1-2; d_call: TRBD1; cdr3_nt: TGTGCCAGCAGCCAGACAGGGGGACATGGCTACACCTTC; cdr3_aa: CASSQTGGHGYTF
v_call: TRBV27; clone_size: -; j_call: TRBJ1-6; d_call: -; cdr3_nt: TGTGCCAGCAGTCTTGGCGGCGAGGTTTCACCCCTCCACTTT; cdr3_aa: CASSLGGEVSPLHF
v_call: TRBV11-2; clone_size: -; j_call: TRBJ2-7; d_call: TRBD2; cdr3_nt: TGTGCCAGCAGCAGGACTAGCGGGAGCGCCGAGCAGTACTTC; cdr3_aa: CASSRTSGSAEQYF
v_call: TRBV6-2/TRBV6-3; clone_size: -; j_call: TRBJ2-7; d_call: -; cdr3_nt: TGTGCCAGCAGCCGGACTGGATACGAGCAGTACTTC; cdr3_aa: CASSRTGYEQYF
v_call: TRBV7-2; clone_size: -; j_call: TRBJ2-1; d_call: -; cdr3_nt: TGTGCCAGCAGCTCCACAGCCCACCGGAATGAGCAGTTCTTC; cdr3_aa: CASSSTAHRNEQFF
v_call: TRBV21-1; clone_size: once; j_call: TRBJ2-5; d_call: -; cdr3_nt: TGTGCCAGCAGCCGACCCCGCCAGCGGGAGGTACAAGAGACCCAGTACTTC; cdr3_aa: CASSRPRQREVQETQYF
v_call: TRBV4-3; clone_size: -; j_call: TRBJ2-7; d_call: -; cdr3_nt: TGCGCCAGCAGCCAAGATCTGGAGAGAATTTACGAGCAGTACTTC; cdr3_aa: CASSQDLERIYEQYF
v_call: TRBV14; clone_size: once; j_call: TRBJ2-1; d_call: TRBD2; cdr3_nt: TGTGCCAGCAGCCAAGGGGGTCTAGCGGGTTACAATGAGCAGTTCTTC; cdr3_aa: CASSQGGLAGYNEQFF
v_call: TRBV30; clone_size: -; j_call: TRBJ2-3; d_call: TRBD2; cdr3_nt: TGTGCCTGGTCAGGACTAGCGGGAGCGGTGTCCACAGATACGCAGTATTTT; cdr3_aa: CAWSGLAGAVSTDTQYF
v_call: TRBV11-2; clone_size: -; j_call: TRBJ2-3; d_call: -; cdr3_nt: TGTGCCAGCAGCTCCAACCGGGAGCTAGATACGCAGTATTTT; cdr3_aa: CASSSNRELDTQYF
v_call: TRBV7-9; clone_size: -; j_call: TRBJ1-4; d_call: -; cdr3_nt: TGTGCCAGCAGCCTAGGACAGCTTCCTAATGAAAAACTGTTTTTT; cdr3_aa: CASSLGQLPNEKLFF
v_call: TRBV7-9; clone_size: -; j_call: TRBJ2-3; d_call: -; cdr3_nt: TGTGCCAGCAGCCTCCCGCAGGGCCCCTTAAGTACAGATACGCAGTATTTT; cdr3_aa: CASSLPQGPLSTDTQYF
v_call: TRBV28; clone_size: -; j_call: TRBJ2-7; d_call: TRBD1; cdr3_nt: TGTGCCAGCAGTTTACGATCCGGGACAGAGAAAATAACCTACGAGCAGTACTTC; cdr3_aa: CASSLRSGTEKITYEQYF
v_call: TRBV7-9; clone_size: -; j_call: TRBJ2-4; d_call: -; cdr3_nt: TGTGCCAGCAGCTTTTCCGGCGGGGATGGAAACATTCAGTACTTC; cdr3_aa: CASSFSGGDGNIQYF
v_call: TRBV5-1; clone_size: -; j_call: TRBJ2-1; d_call: -; cdr3_nt: TGCGCCAGCAGCTTGGATAGCGGAAACAATGAGCAGTTCTTC; cdr3_aa: CASSLDSGNNEQFF
v_call: TRBV9; clone_size: -; j_call: TRBJ2-3; d_call: -; cdr3_nt: TGTGCCAGCAGCGTAACCGGGAGAATCGACGTTACGCAGTATTTT; cdr3_aa: CASSVTGRIDVTQYF
v_call: TRBV30; clone_size: -; j_call: TRBJ1-1; d_call: TRBD1; cdr3_nt: TGTGCCTGGAGTCCCAAACAAGAGACAGGGAGGAACACTGAAGCTTTCTTT; cdr3_aa: CAWSPKQETGRNTEAFF
v_call: TRBV6-4; clone_size: once; j_call: TRBJ2-2; d_call: TRBD2; cdr3_nt: TGTGCCAGCAGTGATCCGCCGGGACTAGCGGGAGAAAGGTCCGGGGAGCTGTTTTTT; cdr3_aa: CASSDPPGLAGERSGELFF
v_call: TRBV4-1; clone_size: -; j_call: TRBJ2-1; d_call: -; cdr3_nt: TGCGCCAGCAGCCAAGTCTCAGGGATGTCCGGGGGCAATGAGCAGTTCTTC; cdr3_aa: CASSQVSGMSGGNEQFF
v_call: TRBV29-1; clone_size: once; j_call: TRBJ2-1; d_call: TRBD2; cdr3_nt: TGCAGCGTGCCGGTGGCTAGCGGGAGGGGATGGGAGCAGTTCTTC; cdr3_aa: CSVPVASGRGWEQFF
v_call: TRBV7-6; clone_size: -; j_call: TRBJ2-1; d_call: TRBD2; cdr3_nt: TGTGCCAGCAGCTTAGCGGGACTAGCAGCATACAATGAGCAGTTCTTC; cdr3_aa: CASSLAGLAAYNEQFF
v_call: TRBV29-1; clone_size: once; j_call: TRBJ2-1; d_call: -; cdr3_nt: TGCAGCGTGACTCGGACTTCGAATGAGCAGTTCTTC; cdr3_aa: CSVTRTSNEQFF
v_call: TRBV18; clone_size: -; j_call: TRBJ2-2; d_call: -; cdr3_nt: TGTGCCAGCTCACCAAACGGGATATCCGGGGAGCTGTTTTTT; cdr3_aa: CASSPNGISGELFF
v_call: TRBV2; clone_size: -; j_call: TRBJ1-1; d_call: TRBD1; cdr3_nt: TGTGCCAGCAGGGAAGACAGGGCCGGTGAAGCTTTCTTT; cdr3_aa: CASREDRAGEAFF
v_call: TRBV2; clone_size: -; j_call: TRBJ1-2; d_call: -; cdr3_nt: TGTGCCAGCAGTGAGGGCCCCTATGGCTACACCTTC; cdr3_aa: CASSEGPYGYTF
v_call: TRBV5-1; clone_size: -; j_call: TRBJ2-7; d_call: TRBD1; cdr3_nt: TGCGCCAGCAGCTTGGGACAGGGCATAGACGAGCAGTACTTC; cdr3_aa: CASSLGQGIDEQYF
v_call: TRBV28; clone_size: -; j_call: TRBJ1-5; d_call: -; cdr3_nt: TGTGCCAGCAGTTTCCCTGGAAGCGGTAGGGATGAGCAGCCCCAGCATTTT; cdr3_aa: CASSFPGSGRDEQPQHF
v_call: TRBV7-9; clone_size: once; j_call: TRBJ1-1; d_call: TRBD1; cdr3_nt: TGTGCCAGCAGCCCGCGACAGGGGTGGGCGATGAACACTGAAGCTTTCTTT; cdr3_aa: CASSPRQGWAMNTEAFF
v_call: TRBV4-1; clone_size: -; j_call: TRBJ1-4; d_call: -; cdr3_nt: TGCGCCAGCAGCCAAGCCCCTCCACAGGCAGTTAATGAAAAACTGTTTTTT; cdr3_aa: CASSQAPPQAVNEKLFF
v_call: TRBV4-2; clone_size: -; j_call: TRBJ2-5; d_call: -; cdr3_nt: TGTGCCAGCAGCCAAGCTCACGCGGGATCCCAAGAGACCCAGTACTTC; cdr3_aa: CASSQAHAGSQETQYF
v_call: TRBV28; clone_size: -; j_call: TRBJ2-5; d_call: -; cdr3_nt: TGTGCCAGCAGTTTATGGCAGGGTATTGAGGAGACCCAGTACTTC; cdr3_aa: CASSLWQGIEETQYF
v_call: TRBV6-4; clone_size: -; j_call: TRBJ1-6; d_call: -; cdr3_nt: TGTGCCAGCAGCCCTTCTACCGGGACAAATTCACCCCTCCACTTT; cdr3_aa: CASSPSTGTNSPLHF
v_call: TRBV7-7; clone_size: -; j_call: TRBJ2-5; d_call: TRBD1; cdr3_nt: TGTGCTAGCAGCCGACGCCTCCGGGACAGGGAGAAAGAGACCCAGTACTTC; cdr3_aa: CASSRRLRDREKETQYF
v_call: TRBV14; clone_size: -; j_call: TRBJ1-2; d_call: -; cdr3_nt: TGTGCCAGCAGCCAAGCCAGGGGCTTAGGCTACACCTTC; cdr3_aa: CASSQARGLGYTF
v_call: TRBV5-6; clone_size: -; j_call: TRBJ1-1; d_call: TRBD1; cdr3_nt: TGTGCCAGCAGCTTGGCCAGGGGGTTCACTGAAGCTTTCTTT; cdr3_aa: CASSLARGFTEAFF
v_call: TRBV24-1; clone_size: -; j_call: TRBJ1-5; d_call: -; cdr3_nt: TGTGCCACCAGCGGGGGTAGGACGAGCAATCAGCCCCAGCATTTT; cdr3_aa: CATSGGRTSNQPQHF
v_call: TRBV2; clone_size: -; j_call: TRBJ1-5; d_call: TRBD1; cdr3_nt: TGTGCCAGCAGTGAATCGACAGGGTACGTTCAGCCCCAGCATTTT; cdr3_aa: CASSESTGYVQPQHF
v_call: TRBV7-2; clone_size: -; j_call: TRBJ2-2; d_call: TRBD1; cdr3_nt: TGTGCCAGCAGCCTGGACAGGGGCCCGCTGTTTTTT; cdr3_aa: CASSLDRGPLFF
v_call: TRBV9; clone_size: once; j_call: TRBJ1-2; d_call: -; cdr3_nt: TGTGCCAGCAGCGTAGTAAAAGGGGGTGGCTACACCTTC; cdr3_aa: CASSVVKGGGYTF
v_call: TRBV28; clone_size: -; j_call: TRBJ2-1; d_call: -; cdr3_nt: TGTGCCGCGGCGAAGGAGGGAGGCCCCTACTCCTACAATGAGCAGTTCTTC; cdr3_aa: CAAAKEGGPYSYNEQFF
v_call: TRBV7-6; clone_size: once; j_call: TRBJ2-3; d_call: -; cdr3_nt: TGTGCCAGCAGCTTAGTGTCGGGAGAAATAGCAGATACGCAGTATTTT; cdr3_aa: CASSLVSGEIADTQYF
v_call: TRBV15; clone_size: -; j_call: TRBJ1-2; d_call: TRBD1; cdr3_nt: TGTGCCACCAGCAGCGGACAGGGGGCGTTCTATGGCTACACCTTC; cdr3_aa: CATSSGQGAFYGYTF
v_call: TRBV21-1; clone_size: -; j_call: TRBJ2-3; d_call: -; cdr3_nt: TGTGCCAGCAGCTTACACTCAACCGAGAGCAGGACAGATACGCAGTATTTT; cdr3_aa: CASSLHSTESRTDTQYF